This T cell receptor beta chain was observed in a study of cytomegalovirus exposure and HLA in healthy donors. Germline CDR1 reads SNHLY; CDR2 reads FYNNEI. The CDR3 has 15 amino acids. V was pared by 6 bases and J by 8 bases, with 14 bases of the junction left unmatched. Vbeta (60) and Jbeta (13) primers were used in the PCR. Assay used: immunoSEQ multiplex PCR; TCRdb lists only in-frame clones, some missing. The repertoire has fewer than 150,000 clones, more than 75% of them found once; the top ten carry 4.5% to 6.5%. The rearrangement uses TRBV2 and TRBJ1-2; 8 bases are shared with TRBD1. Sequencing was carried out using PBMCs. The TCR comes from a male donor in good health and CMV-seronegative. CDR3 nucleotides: TGTGCCAGCAGGGGGACAGGTGGCAGAATTGGAGGCTACACCTTC. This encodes CASRGTGGRIGGYTF.